This T cell receptor beta chain comes out of a study of control samples from healthy donors and cancer patients. Only in-frame clones appear in the TCRdb table, and some are missing; sequencing was by immunoSEQ multiplex PCR. Seen here are 150,000 to 200,000 clones, about nine tenths observed once, and the top ten hold roughly 2.1%. The V and J ends lost 5 bases and 10 bases, in that order; junction bases with no gene match: 8. This CDR3 comprises 13 residues. Germline V gene data show CDR1 as SGHTA and CDR2 as FQGNSA. Sequencing input: blood. This sequence joins TRBV7-2 and TRBJ1-1; TRBD1 matches 9 bases. The source is a woman aged 40 to 49 in good health. CDR3 residues: CASSPGQGRLAFF. The CDR3 DNA is TGTGCCAGCAGCCCGGGACAGGGCCGGCTAGCTTTCTTT.